These T cell receptor beta chains were read from a single sample in a study of blood T cell repertoires in COVID-19. TCRdb keeps only in-frame clones here, not all; method: immunoSEQ multiplex PCR. The sample contains 110,000 or so clones, around 83% of which appear only once. Material: peripheral blood. Receptors were obtained from a woman aged 55-69 years with COVID-19, enrolled during active disease. Both conserved end residues are part of each CDR3. The D gene is left open where the match is weak. Clone size is stated in some rows and not others, as once, few, many or a class when expanded.

j_call: TRBJ2-5
v_call: TRBV25-1
d_call: TRBD1
clone_size: .
cdr3_nt: TGTGCCAGCGGACAGGGTTTAGAGACCCAGTACTTC
cdr3_aa: CASGQGLETQYF

j_call: TRBJ2-1
v_call: TRBV4-2
d_call: TRBD2
clone_size: .
cdr3_nt: TGTGCCAGCAGCCAAGTCCGGCTAGCGGGGGGTCACGTTTATGATGAGCAGTTCTTC
cdr3_aa: CASSQVRLAGGHVYDEQFF

j_call: TRBJ2-1
v_call: TRBV3-1/TRBV3-2
d_call: TRBD2
clone_size: .
cdr3_nt: TGTGCCAGCAGCCGGGGGGGATTCTACGATGAGCAGTTCTTC
cdr3_aa: CASSRGGFYDEQFF

j_call: TRBJ2-7
v_call: TRBV6-2/TRBV6-3
d_call: .
clone_size: .
cdr3_nt: TGTGCCAGCAGTTGGGGACTTGGTACCTACGAGCAGTACTTC
cdr3_aa: CASSWGLGTYEQYF

j_call: TRBJ2-2
v_call: TRBV4-1
d_call: .
clone_size: .
cdr3_nt: TGCGCCAGCAGCCTATTGACAGGCGTTGACACCGGGGAGCTGTTTTTT
cdr3_aa: CASSLLTGVDTGELFF

j_call: TRBJ1-1
v_call: TRBV7-9
d_call: .
clone_size: once
cdr3_nt: TGTGCCAGCAGACTGACAGTAGGCACTGAAGCTTTCTTT
cdr3_aa: CASRLTVGTEAFF

j_call: TRBJ1-3
v_call: TRBV19
d_call: .
clone_size: .
cdr3_nt: TGTGCCAGTAGCCCCGACGGGAACTCTGGAAACACCATATATTTT
cdr3_aa: CASSPDGNSGNTIYF

j_call: TRBJ2-1
v_call: TRBV7-2
d_call: TRBD2
clone_size: .
cdr3_nt: TGTGCCAGCAGCTTAGGTTCAGCGGGGGTTTACAATGAGCAGTTCTTC
cdr3_aa: CASSLGSAGVYNEQFF

j_call: TRBJ1-3
v_call: TRBV4-2
d_call: .
clone_size: .
cdr3_nt: TGTGCCAGCAGCCAAGGTCGAGACAGGGGAAACACCATATATTTT
cdr3_aa: CASSQGRDRGNTIYF

j_call: TRBJ2-3
v_call: TRBV7-7
d_call: TRBD2
clone_size: once
cdr3_nt: TGTGCCAGCAGCCCTACGAGCGGGGGTCCAAGCACAGATACGCAGTATTTT
cdr3_aa: CASSPTSGGPSTDTQYF

j_call: TRBJ2-1
v_call: TRBV7-3
d_call: TRBD1
clone_size: .
cdr3_nt: TGTGCCAGCAGCACGGGACAGGGCGACAATGAGCAGTTCTTC
cdr3_aa: CASSTGQGDNEQFF

j_call: TRBJ1-1
v_call: TRBV6-5
d_call: TRBD1
clone_size: .
cdr3_nt: TGTGCCAGTAGGAACCGGGACAGGGGCCAAAATGGGACTTTCTTT
cdr3_aa: CASRNRDRGQNGTFF

j_call: TRBJ1-2
v_call: TRBV9
d_call: TRBD1
clone_size: .
cdr3_nt: TGTGCCAGCAGCGGGCAGGGGGCCGCCTATGGCTACACCTTC
cdr3_aa: CASSGQGAAYGYTF

j_call: TRBJ1-1
v_call: TRBV5-1
d_call: TRBD1
clone_size: few
cdr3_nt: TGCGCCAGCAGCTCGGTAGGTGGGACAGAGACGACTGAAGCTTTCTTT
cdr3_aa: CASSSVGGTETTEAFF

j_call: TRBJ1-1
v_call: TRBV19
d_call: .
clone_size: .
cdr3_nt: TGTGCCAGTAAACAGGGATCCACTGAAGCTTTCTTT
cdr3_aa: CASKQGSTEAFF

j_call: TRBJ1-1
v_call: TRBV11-1
d_call: TRBD1
clone_size: .
cdr3_nt: TGTGCCAGCAGCCCAGACAGGGTCGAAGCGAACACTGAAGCTTTCTTT
cdr3_aa: CASSPDRVEANTEAFF

j_call: TRBJ2-1
v_call: TRBV27
d_call: .
clone_size: .
cdr3_nt: TGTGCCAGCAGTTTTTCCCGGGGAAGATATGAGCAGTTCTTC
cdr3_aa: CASSFSRGRYEQFF

j_call: TRBJ2-5
v_call: TRBV5-1
d_call: .
clone_size: .
cdr3_nt: TGCGCCAGCAGCTCGAGGGAGGAGTACGGGGGCCAAGAGACCCAGTACTTC
cdr3_aa: CASSSREEYGGQETQYF

j_call: TRBJ2-1
v_call: TRBV21-1
d_call: .
clone_size: .
cdr3_nt: TGTGCCAGCGCTCCAGTGGGGAGCTCCTACAATGAGCAGTTCTTC
cdr3_aa: CASAPVGSSYNEQFF

j_call: TRBJ2-7
v_call: TRBV11-2
d_call: TRBD2
clone_size: .
cdr3_nt: TGTGCCAGCAGCTTATGGGGGGGAGGGATGTACGAGCAGTACTTC
cdr3_aa: CASSLWGGGMYEQYF